Listed below are T cell receptor beta chains from one sample, sequenced in a study of response to subunit inactivated influenza vaccine. TCRdb called the RT-PCR reads again in MiXCR, with one record for every CDR3 protein. This sample carries a few hundred thousand distinct CDR3 sequences, 21% of them seen once, and the ten largest clones take about a tenth. This sample comprised PBMCs from blood, obtained less than 22 months after vaccination. The receptors come from a man aged 45 to 75 who received an inactivated influenza vaccine. CDR3s include the opening cysteine and the closing phenylalanine or tryptophan. D genes are given only for firm matches. The size entry is marked missing in some rows and otherwise reads once, few, many or a size class.

J: TRBJ1-6
size: .
V: TRBV30
D: TRBD1
CDR3: CAWSREGASYNSPLQF
DNA: TGTGCCTGGAGTCGAGAGGGGGCCAGCTATAATTCACCCCTCCAATTT

J: TRBJ2-1
size: few
V: TRBV5-1
D: TRBD1
CDR3: CASNPGQGNYNEQFF
DNA: TGCGCCAGCAACCCGGGACAGGGAAACTACAATGAGCAGTTCTTC

J: TRBJ2-2
size: .
V: TRBV7-2
D: .
CDR3: CASSLAGYTGELFF
DNA: TGTGCCAGCAGCTTAGCGGGATACACCGGGGAGCTGTTTTTT

J: TRBJ2-1
size: .
V: TRBV5-1
D: TRBD1
CDR3: CASSPGTGYYNEQFF
DNA: TGCGCCAGCAGCCCTGGGACAGGATACTACAATGAGCAGTTCTTC

J: TRBJ1-6
size: many
V: TRBV12-3/TRBV12-4
D: TRBD1
CDR3: CASSGQGFNSPLHF
DNA: TGTGCCAGCAGTGGACAGGGGTTCAATTCACCCCTCCACTTT

J: TRBJ1-1
size: .
V: TRBV20-1
D: TRBD1
CDR3: CSARRDSNTEAFF
DNA: TGCAGTGCTAGGAGGGACAGCAACACTGAAGCTTTCTTT

J: TRBJ1-1
size: few
V: TRBV9
D: TRBD1
CDR3: CASSMGTGNAEAFF
DNA: TGTGCCAGCAGCATGGGGACAGGGAACGCTGAAGCTTTCTTT

J: TRBJ2-7
size: once
V: TRBV15
D: TRBD2
CDR3: CATSRPGLVYEQYF
DNA: TGTGCCACCAGCAGACCAGGACTAGTCTACGAGCAGTACTTC

J: TRBJ1-5
size: many
V: TRBV20-1
D: .
CDR3: CSAIRPPGANQPQHF
DNA: TGCAGTGCTATTAGGCCCCCGGGGGCCAATCAGCCCCAGCATTTT

J: TRBJ2-7
size: few
V: TRBV15
D: .
CDR3: CATSPWDSYEQYF
DNA: TGTGCCACCAGCCCATGGGACTCCTACGAGCAGTACTTC

J: TRBJ2-1
size: .
V: TRBV20-1
D: .
CDR3: CSARDPAGSSYDEQFF
DNA: TGCAGTGCTAGAGATCCTGCCGGGAGCTCCTACGATGAGCAGTTCTTC

J: TRBJ1-5
size: .
V: TRBV18
D: .
CDR3: CASSPTAGNQPQHF
DNA: TGTGCCAGCTCGCCGACTGCGGGCAATCAGCCCCAGCATTTT

J: TRBJ1-2
size: .
V: TRBV6-2/TRBV6-3
D: .
CDR3: CASVGHAYGYTF
DNA: TGTGCCAGCGTAGGACACGCCTATGGCTACACCTTC

J: TRBJ2-1
size: .
V: TRBV10-3
D: .
CDR3: CATQELTYNEQFF
DNA: TGTGCCACCCAAGAGTTGACTTACAATGAGCAGTTCTTC

J: TRBJ1-6
size: .
V: TRBV4-2
D: TRBD1
CDR3: CASSQEGQGNSPLHF
DNA: TGTGCCAGCAGCCAGGAGGGACAGGGGAATTCACCCCTCCACTTT

J: TRBJ1-1
size: few
V: TRBV11-2
D: TRBD1
CDR3: CASSLVYPVTGGEKRLVNTEAFF
DNA: TGTGCCAGCAGCTTAGTCTACCCCGTAACAGGGGGCGAAAAGAGATTGGTTAACACTGAAGCTTTCTTT

J: TRBJ1-3
size: few
V: TRBV11-1
D: TRBD1
CDR3: CASSLWDRPGNTIYF
DNA: TGTGCCAGCAGCTTGTGGGACAGGCCTGGAAACACCATATATTTT

J: TRBJ1-5
size: few
V: TRBV18
D: .
CDR3: CASSTEPTGQPQHF
DNA: TGTGCCAGCTCAACCGAGCCGACCGGACAGCCCCAGCATTTT

J: TRBJ2-3
size: .
V: TRBV6-2/TRBV6-3
D: .
CDR3: CASRMDGGVQYF
DNA: TGTGCCAGCAGGATGGACGGAGGTGTGCAGTATTTT

J: TRBJ1-2
size: many
V: TRBV7-2
D: .
CDR3: CASSEGGGAGYGYTF
DNA: TGTGCCAGCAGCGAGGGTGGGGGGGCAGGATATGGCTACACCTTC

J: TRBJ2-3
size: .
V: TRBV11-2
D: TRBD1
CDR3: CASSSGTGTVTDTQYF
DNA: TGTGCCAGCAGCTCAGGGACCGGGACAGTCACAGATACGCAGTATTTT

J: TRBJ1-2
size: many
V: TRBV19
D: .
CDR3: CASSPLGNYGYTF
DNA: TGTGCCAGTAGTCCCCTTGGCAACTATGGCTACACCTTC

J: TRBJ2-4
size: few
V: TRBV5-6
D: TRBD1
CDR3: CASSLVSGGLKNIQYF
DNA: TGTGCCAGCAGCTTGGTTTCAGGGGGCTTGAAAAACATTCAGTACTTC

J: TRBJ2-3
size: .
V: TRBV12-3/TRBV12-4
D: .
CDR3: CASSLHSSGVLRGQYF
DNA: TGTGCCAGCAGTTTGCACTCGTCGGGCGTCCTCAGGGGGCAGTATTTT

J: TRBJ1-2
size: many
V: TRBV7-8
D: .
CDR3: CASSAWTDTPLGYGYTF
DNA: TGTGCCAGCAGCGCCTGGACGGATACACCCTTAGGCTATGGCTACACCTTC

J: TRBJ1-6
size: few
V: TRBV25-1
D: TRBD1
CDR3: CASSERTGAKLSPLHF
DNA: TGTGCCAGCAGTGAAAGGACAGGGGCGAAACTTTCACCCCTCCACTTT

J: TRBJ2-7
size: .
V: TRBV15
D: .
CDR3: CATSRDRTPSSYEQYF
DNA: TGTGCCACCAGCAGAGATCGGACACCTAGCTCCTACGAGCAGTACTTC

J: TRBJ1-3
size: .
V: TRBV6-5
D: TRBD1
CDR3: CASSYGGQGNTLYF
DNA: TGTGCCAGCAGTTACGGTGGACAGGGAAACACCCTATATTTT

J: TRBJ1-4
size: few
V: TRBV4-2
D: .
CDR3: CASSYRAYNEKLFF
DNA: TGTGCCAGCAGCTACAGGGCCTATAATGAAAAACTGTTTTTT

J: TRBJ2-3
size: .
V: TRBV27
D: .
CDR3: CASSPLTLRTDTQYF
DNA: TGTGCCAGCAGTCCGCTGACCTTACGCACAGATACGCAGTATTTT

J: TRBJ2-1
size: once
V: TRBV7-2
D: .
CDR3: CASRLVSYNEQFF
DNA: TGTGCCAGCAGGCTAGTATCCTACAATGAGCAGTTCTTC

J: TRBJ2-7
size: .
V: TRBV5-5
D: .
CDR3: CASSPRVLGGANF
DNA: TGTGCCAGCAGCCCGAGGGTTTTGGGGGGAGCGAACTTC

J: TRBJ2-2
size: few
V: TRBV12-3/TRBV12-4
D: .
CDR3: CASSPGGHTGELFF
DNA: TGTGCCAGCAGTCCCGGGGGGCACACCGGGGAGCTGTTTTTT

J: TRBJ1-5
size: many
V: TRBV27
D: .
CDR3: CASRDSRYSNQPQHF
DNA: TGTGCCAGCAGGGACAGCCGTTATAGCAATCAGCCCCAGCATTTT

J: TRBJ2-1
size: many
V: TRBV15
D: .
CDR3: CATSGLADYNEQFF
DNA: TGTGCCACCAGCGGGCTAGCAGATTACAATGAGCAGTTCTTC

J: TRBJ1-5
size: few
V: TRBV6-1
D: .
CDR3: CASSGSELSNQPQHF
DNA: TGTGCCAGCAGTGGGTCAGAGCTTAGCAATCAGCCCCAGCATTTT

J: TRBJ2-1
size: few
V: TRBV14
D: .
CDR3: CASSKLVKEQFF
DNA: TGTGCCAGCAGCAAACTAGTTAAGGAGCAGTTCTTC

J: TRBJ2-1
size: few
V: TRBV3-1
D: .
CDR3: CASSQGGSGVAEQFF
DNA: TGTGCCAGCAGCCAGGGGGGCTCAGGGGTTGCTGAGCAGTTCTTC

J: TRBJ2-7
size: .
V: TRBV5-1
D: .
CDR3: CASSFRGGSYEQYF
DNA: TGCGCCAGCAGCTTTCGGGGTGGCTCCTACGAGCAGTACTTC

J: TRBJ1-4
size: .
V: TRBV4-3
D: TRBD1
CDR3: CASSQTGQGHRVNEKLFF
DNA: TGCGCCAGCAGCCAAACGGGACAGGGGCATAGGGTAAATGAAAAACTGTTTTTT

J: TRBJ1-4
size: few
V: TRBV10-3
D: TRBD1
CDR3: CAISESTGTGDEKLFF
DNA: TGTGCCATCAGTGAGTCCACCGGGACAGGGGATGAAAAACTGTTTTTT

J: TRBJ1-1
size: few
V: TRBV7-6
D: .
CDR3: CASSRLVGRNTEAFF
DNA: TGTGCCAGCAGCCGCCTTGTAGGACGGAACACTGAAGCTTTCTTT

J: TRBJ1-5
size: .
V: TRBV6-2/TRBV6-3
D: .
CDR3: CASGHRNSNQPQHF
DNA: TGTGCCAGCGGGCATAGAAATAGCAATCAGCCCCAGCATTTT

J: TRBJ1-6
size: many
V: TRBV20-1
D: TRBD1
CDR3: CSARGQGLESPLHF
DNA: TGCAGTGCTAGAGGACAGGGTTTGGAATCACCCCTCCACTTT

J: TRBJ1-2
size: many
V: TRBV25-1
D: .
CDR3: CASRGAGGNYGYTF
DNA: TGTGCCAGCCGTGGGGCTGGGGGTAACTATGGCTACACCTTC

J: TRBJ1-4
size: few
V: TRBV12-3/TRBV12-4
D: TRBD1
CDR3: CASSWGRGNEKLFF
DNA: TGTGCCAGCAGTTGGGGCAGGGGGAATGAAAAACTGTTTTTT

J: TRBJ1-1
size: .
V: TRBV6-5
D: TRBD1
CDR3: CASSYRTGGITEAFF
DNA: TGTGCCAGCAGTTACAGGACAGGGGGCATCACTGAAGCTTTCTTT

J: TRBJ2-1
size: few
V: TRBV7-9
D: TRBD1
CDR3: CASSFFAGTGLREQFF
DNA: TGTGCCAGCAGCTTTTTCGCGGGGACAGGGCTGCGGGAGCAGTTCTTC

J: TRBJ1-5
size: .
V: TRBV7-9
D: TRBD1
CDR3: CASSLDLQGKHF
DNA: TGTGCCAGCAGCTTAGACCTACAGGGGAAGCATTTT

J: TRBJ2-5
size: .
V: TRBV4-3
D: .
CDR3: CASSQDRQETQYF
DNA: TGCGCCAGCAGCCAGGACCGGCAAGAGACCCAGTACTTC

J: TRBJ2-7
size: .
V: TRBV12-3/TRBV12-4
D: .
CDR3: CASSSQSSGGRYEQYF
DNA: TGTGCCAGCAGTTCGCAGTCCTCAGGCGGACGTTACGAGCAGTACTTC